Listed below are T cell receptor beta chains from one sample, sequenced in a study of regulatory T cells in long-lasting Graves disease. TCRdb used MiXCR to reprocess the multiplex PCR reads, holding one entry per CDR3 protein. The data contain approximately 350,000 distinct CDR3 sequences, roughly 17% of them singletons. This same sample was also taken into another study, of T cells in Graves' hyperthyroidism and ophthalmopathy.

This specimen was peripheral blood mononuclear cells (PBMCs), taken at new diagnosis, from a patient treated with antithyroid drugs. These TCRs come from a woman aged 18-29 years with Graves disease. CDR3s include the opening cysteine and the closing phenylalanine or tryptophan. The order of the fields is V gene, clone size, J gene, D gene, CDR3 protein, CDR3 DNA. The D gene is left open where the match is weak. Rows give clone size only sometimes, using once, few, many, or a class for an expanded clone.

TRBV4-1,few,TRBJ1-4,NA,CASSLRHHEKLFF,TGTGCCAGCAGCCTACGACACCATGAAAAACTGTTTTTT
TRBV28,many,TRBJ1-2,NA,CASGSTGLANYGYTF,TGTGCCAGCGGCTCAACCGGGTTAGCTAACTATGGCTACACCTTC
TRBV3-1,many,TRBJ2-3,TRBD2,CASSPTRGERDTQYF,TGTGCCAGCAGCCCCACACGGGGGGAGAGGGATACGCAGTATTTT
TRBV7-8,few,TRBJ2-6,TRBD1,CASSSTGESGANVLTF,TGTGCCAGCAGCTCAACAGGGGAATCTGGGGCCAACGTCCTGACTTTC
TRBV20-1,NA,TRBJ2-5,TRBD2,CSASRLAGAQTQYF,TGCAGTGCTTCCCGACTAGCGGGAGCGCAGACCCAGTACTTC
TRBV11-3,NA,TRBJ1-4,TRBD1,CASSATGGDEKLFF,TGTGCCAGCAGCGCGACAGGGGGCGACGAAAAACTGTTTTTT
TRBV12-3/TRBV12-4,NA,TRBJ1-5,TRBD1,CASSQNRDRVPQPQHF,TGTGCCAGCAGTCAAAACCGGGACAGGGTCCCTCAGCCCCAGCATTTT
TRBV9,NA,TRBJ1-5,NA,CASSVSLNQPQHF,TGTGCCAGCAGCGTAAGCCTCAATCAGCCCCAGCATTTT
TRBV2,many,TRBJ1-2,TRBD1,CARTGDPLVGYTF,TGTGCCAGGACAGGGGACCCACTCGTAGGCTACACCTTC
TRBV28,many,TRBJ2-6,NA,CASSLESSGANVLTF,TGTGCCAGCAGTTTAGAAAGCTCTGGGGCCAACGTCCTGACTTTC
TRBV6-2/TRBV6-3,NA,TRBJ2-7,TRBD1,CASRTGGEQYF,TGTGCCAGCAGGACAGGGGGCGAGCAGTACTTC
TRBV7-2,many,TRBJ2-7,TRBD2,CASSFGNGGEQYF,TGTGCCAGCAGCTTCGGGAACGGGGGGGAGCAGTACTTC
TRBV7-9,NA,TRBJ1-1,TRBD1,CASSLYTGETEAFF,TGTGCCAGCAGCTTATATACAGGGGAGACTGAAGCTTTCTTT
TRBV2,many,TRBJ2-1,TRBD1,CASSEEIQGKQFF,TGTGCCAGCAGTGAGGAGATACAGGGGAAGCAGTTCTTC
TRBV9,NA,TRBJ1-4,NA,CASSPSVGPAAEKLFF,TGTGCCAGCAGCCCAAGCGTCGGACCAGCGGCTGAAAAACTGTTTTTT
TRBV6-1,NA,TRBJ1-3,NA,CASTLQGRNTIYF,TGTGCCAGCACCCTACAGGGTCGCAACACCATATATTTT